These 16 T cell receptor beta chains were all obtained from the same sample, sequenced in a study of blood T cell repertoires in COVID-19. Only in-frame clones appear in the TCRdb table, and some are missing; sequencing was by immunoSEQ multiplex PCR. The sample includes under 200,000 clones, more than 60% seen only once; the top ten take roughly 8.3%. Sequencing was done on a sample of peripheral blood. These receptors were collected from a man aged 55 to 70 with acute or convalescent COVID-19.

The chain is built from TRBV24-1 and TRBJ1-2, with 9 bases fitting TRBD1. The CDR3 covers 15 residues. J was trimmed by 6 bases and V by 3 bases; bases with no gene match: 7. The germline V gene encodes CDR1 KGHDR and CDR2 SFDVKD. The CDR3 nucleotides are TGTGCCACCAGTGATAGGGGGACAGGGCTCGATGGCTACACCTTC. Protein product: CATSDRGTGLDGYTF.

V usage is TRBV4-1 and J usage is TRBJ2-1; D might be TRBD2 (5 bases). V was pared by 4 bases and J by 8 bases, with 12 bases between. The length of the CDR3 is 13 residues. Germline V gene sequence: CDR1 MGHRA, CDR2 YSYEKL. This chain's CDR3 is CASSRRGEDEQFF. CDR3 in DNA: TGCGCCAGCAGCCGCCGGGGTGAGGATGAGCAGTTCTTC.

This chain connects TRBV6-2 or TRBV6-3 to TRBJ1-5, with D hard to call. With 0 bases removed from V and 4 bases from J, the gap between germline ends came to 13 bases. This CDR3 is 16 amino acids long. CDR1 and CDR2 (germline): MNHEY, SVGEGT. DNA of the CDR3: TGTGCCAGCAGTTACTCGGACGCGGGATATAATCAGCCCCAGCATTTT. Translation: CASSYSDAGYNQPQHF.

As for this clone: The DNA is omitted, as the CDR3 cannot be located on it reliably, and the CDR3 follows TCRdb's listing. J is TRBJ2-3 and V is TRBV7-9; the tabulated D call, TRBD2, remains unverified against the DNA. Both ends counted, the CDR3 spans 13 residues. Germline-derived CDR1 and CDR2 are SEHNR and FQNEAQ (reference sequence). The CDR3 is CASSLGNVAGGNF.

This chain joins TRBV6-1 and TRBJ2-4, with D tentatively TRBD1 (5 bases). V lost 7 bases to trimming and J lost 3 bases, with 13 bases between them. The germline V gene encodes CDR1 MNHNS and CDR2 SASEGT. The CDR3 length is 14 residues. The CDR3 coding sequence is TGTGCCAGCACTCAGGGATTAGGCAAAAACATTCAGTACTTC. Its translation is CASTQGLGKNIQYF.

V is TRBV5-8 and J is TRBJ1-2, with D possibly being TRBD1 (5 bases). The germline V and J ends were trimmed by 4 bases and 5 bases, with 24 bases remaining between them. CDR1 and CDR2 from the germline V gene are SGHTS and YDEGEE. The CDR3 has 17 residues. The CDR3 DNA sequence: TGTGCCAGCAGCCGTACCGGGACTGACCGGTTTCGGTATGGCTACACCTTC. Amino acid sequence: CASSRTGTDRFRYGYTF.

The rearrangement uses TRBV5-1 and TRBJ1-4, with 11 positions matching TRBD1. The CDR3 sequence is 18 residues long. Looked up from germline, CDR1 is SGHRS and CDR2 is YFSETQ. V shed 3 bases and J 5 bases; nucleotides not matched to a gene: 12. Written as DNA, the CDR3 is TGCGCCAGCAGCTCAATTACCGGACAGGGGGCGGCCAATGAAAAACTGTTTTTT. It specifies CASSSITGQGAANEKLFF.

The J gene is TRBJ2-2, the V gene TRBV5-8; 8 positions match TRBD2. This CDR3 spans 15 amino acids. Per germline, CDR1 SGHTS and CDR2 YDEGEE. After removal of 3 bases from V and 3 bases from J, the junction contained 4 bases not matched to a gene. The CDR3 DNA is TGTGCCAGCAGCTATAGCGGGACATACACCGGGGAGCTGTTTTTT. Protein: CASSYSGTYTGELFF.

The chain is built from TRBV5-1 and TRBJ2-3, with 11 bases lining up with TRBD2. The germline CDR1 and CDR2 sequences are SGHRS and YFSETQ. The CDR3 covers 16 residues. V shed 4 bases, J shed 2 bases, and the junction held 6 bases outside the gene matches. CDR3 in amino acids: CASSRDSGGATDTQYF. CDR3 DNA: TGCGCCAGCAGCAGAGATAGCGGGGGGGCCACAGATACGCAGTATTTT. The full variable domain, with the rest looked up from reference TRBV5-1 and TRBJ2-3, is KAGVTQTPRYLIKTRGQQVTLSCSPISGHRSVSWYQQTPGQGLQFLFEYFSETQRNKGNFPGRFSGRQFSNSRSEMNVSTLELGDSALYLCASSRDSGGATDTQYFGPGTRLTVL.

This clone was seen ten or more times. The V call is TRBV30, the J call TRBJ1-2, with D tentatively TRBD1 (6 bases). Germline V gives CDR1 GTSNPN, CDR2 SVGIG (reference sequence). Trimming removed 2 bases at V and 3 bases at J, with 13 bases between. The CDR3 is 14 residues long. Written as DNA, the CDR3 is TGTGCCTGGAGTAATCCCGGGACACACTATGGCTACACCTTC. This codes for CAWSNPGTHYGYTF.

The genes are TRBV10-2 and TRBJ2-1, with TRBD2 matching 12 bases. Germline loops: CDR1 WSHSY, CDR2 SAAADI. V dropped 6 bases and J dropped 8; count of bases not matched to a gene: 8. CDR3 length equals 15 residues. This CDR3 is CASSPLAGGPYEQFF. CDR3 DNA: TGCGCCAGCAGCCCGCTAGCGGGGGGGCCCTATGAGCAGTTCTTC.

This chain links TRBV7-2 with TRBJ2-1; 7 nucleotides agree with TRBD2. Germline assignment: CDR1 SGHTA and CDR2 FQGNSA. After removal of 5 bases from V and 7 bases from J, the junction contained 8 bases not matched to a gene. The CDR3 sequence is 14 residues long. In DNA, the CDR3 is TGTGCCAGCAGCCCCCGGAGGGGAGGGAATGAGCAGTTCTTC. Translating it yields CASSPRRGGNEQFF.

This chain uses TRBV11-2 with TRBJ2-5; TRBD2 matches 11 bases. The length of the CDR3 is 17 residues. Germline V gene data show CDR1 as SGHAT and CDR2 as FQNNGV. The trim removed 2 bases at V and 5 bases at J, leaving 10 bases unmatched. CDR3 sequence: CASSLSASGGRRETQYF. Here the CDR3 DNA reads TGTGCCAGCAGCTTATCGGCTAGCGGGGGGCGGAGGGAGACCCAGTACTTC.

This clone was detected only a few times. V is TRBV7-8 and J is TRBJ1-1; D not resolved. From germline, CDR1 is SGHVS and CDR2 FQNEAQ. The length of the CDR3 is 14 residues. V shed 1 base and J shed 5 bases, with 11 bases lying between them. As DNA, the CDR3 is TGTGCCAGCAGCTTAGAGACTGGGTGGACTGAAGCTTTCTTT. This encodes CASSLETGWTEAFF.

CDR3 DNA sequence: TGCGCCAGCAGCCGAGTTATAGGGGGGAACACTGAAGCTTTCTTT. Its translation: CASSRVIGGNTEAFF. This chain links TRBV4-1 with TRBJ1-1; D possibly corresponds to TRBD1 (6 bases). The CDR3 is 15 residues long. Germline assignment: CDR1 MGHRA and CDR2 YSYEKL. Trimming left V 4 bases short and J 1 base short, with 13 bases between.

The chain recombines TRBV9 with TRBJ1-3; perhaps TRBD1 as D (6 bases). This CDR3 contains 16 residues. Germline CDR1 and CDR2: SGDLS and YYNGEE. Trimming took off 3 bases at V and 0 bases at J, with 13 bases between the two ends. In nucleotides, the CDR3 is TGTGCCAGCAGCGATTTACAGGGTACCTCTGGAAACACCATATATTTT. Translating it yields CASSDLQGTSGNTIYF.